The entry that follows covers one T cell receptor (beta chain) sequence. The target antigen is unknown. This specimen comes from a study of T cell responses to AZD1222 COVID-19 vaccine. Study-wide context: Combined were second doses at about 4 or about 12 weeks.

Clones were read by immunoSEQ multiplex PCR, and TCRdb kept only the in-frame ones, dropping some. Here the sample spans over 75,000 clones, 90% being singletons. General study results and limits: Unmutated regions of variants are reportedly targeted by nearly half of spike-specific TCRs. The CD4 TCRs associated with vaccination extended across spike and predominated at 160-218 and 743-854.

The CDR3 is made up of 13 amino acids. CDR1 and CDR2 from the germline V gene are SGHVS and FNYEAQ. Trimming took off 4 bases at V and 6 bases at J, with 9 bases between the two ends. The gene calls are TRBV7-6 and TRBJ2-2, with unresolved D. The sample here was peripheral blood, taken on day 0 of AZD1222 vaccination. The sequence derives from an adult in good health. CDR3 sequence: CASSSKLSGELFF. The CDR3 nucleotides read TGTGCCAGCAGCTCGAAGCTGTCCGGGGAGCTGTTTTTT.